This T cell receptor beta chain was documented in a study of Graves' ophthalmopathy and Graves' hyperthyroidism. This CDR3 is built from 15 residues. The V and J ends lost 5 bases and 2 bases respectively, with 16 bases between them. Germline CDR1 reads SNHLY; CDR2 reads FYNNEI. Transcripts of RNA were the source for amplifying TCR beta CDR3 regions. An opening RT-PCR round employed HTBI primers and preceded a second-round multiplex PCR. A single record per CDR3 protein comes from TCRdb applying MiXCR to the multiplex PCR reads. The repertoire holds around 1,000,000 distinct CDR3 sequences, with 35% to 45% as singletons.

The V call is TRBV2, the J call TRBJ2-7; possibly TRBD2 for D (6 bases). The sequence was collected from an adult man with Graves' hyperthyroidism. Sequencing input: peripheral blood or thyroid tissue (not recorded which). The CDR3 is CASSYGGGGTYEQYF. CDR3 nucleotide sequence: TGTGCCAGCAGTTACGGGGGTGGGGGAACCTACGAGCAGTACTTC.